The text below deals with one TCR beta chain. These data belong to a study of technical replicates of blood from a few donors. Data came from immunoSEQ multiplex PCR; TCRdb stores just in-frame clones and leaves some out. This table holds some 87,000 clones, approximately 93% found once. The sample consisted of T cells isolated from PBMCs. This sequence originates from a human donor in good health.

CDR3 DNA sequence: TGTGCCAGCAGCACTAGCGGGCCTTACAATGAGCAGTTCTTC. As protein: CASSTSGPYNEQFF. The chain combines TRBV9 with TRBJ2-1; the match to TRBD2 covers 9 bases. This CDR3 region has 14 residues. V was clipped by 4 bases and J by 4 bases; unmatched bases: 3. Germline V gene data show CDR1 as SGDLS and CDR2 as YYNGEE.